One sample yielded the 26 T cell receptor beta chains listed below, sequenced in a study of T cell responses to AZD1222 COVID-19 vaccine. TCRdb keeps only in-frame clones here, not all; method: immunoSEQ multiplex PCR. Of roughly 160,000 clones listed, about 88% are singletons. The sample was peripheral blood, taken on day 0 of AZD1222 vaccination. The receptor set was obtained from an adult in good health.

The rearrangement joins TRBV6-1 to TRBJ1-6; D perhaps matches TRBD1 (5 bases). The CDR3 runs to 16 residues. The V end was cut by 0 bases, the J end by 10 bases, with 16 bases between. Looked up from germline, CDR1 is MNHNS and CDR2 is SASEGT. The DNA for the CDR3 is TGTGCCAGCAGTGAAGCTGGACACTCGGGGCGATCACCCCTCCACTTT. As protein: CASSEAGHSGRSPLHF.

The CDR3 DNA sequence: TGCGCCAGCAGCTTGGAGGTCGCGGGAGGGATAGGAGATACGCAGTATTTT. Translated: CASSLEVAGGIGDTQYF. The rearrangement links TRBV5-1 to TRBJ2-3; 9 bases are shared with TRBD2. The CDR3 extends over 17 amino acids. The junction had 10 bases not matched to a gene; V was cut back by 0 bases and J by 5 bases. CDR1 and CDR2 from the germline V gene are SGHRS and YFSETQ.

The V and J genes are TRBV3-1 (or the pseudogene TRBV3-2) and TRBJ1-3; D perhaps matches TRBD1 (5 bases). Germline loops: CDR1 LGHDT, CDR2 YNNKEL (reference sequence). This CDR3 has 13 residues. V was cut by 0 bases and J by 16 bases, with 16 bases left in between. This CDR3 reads CASSQEGEGLMYF. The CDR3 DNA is TGTGCCAGCAGCCAAGAGGGCGAGGGGCTGATGTATTTT.

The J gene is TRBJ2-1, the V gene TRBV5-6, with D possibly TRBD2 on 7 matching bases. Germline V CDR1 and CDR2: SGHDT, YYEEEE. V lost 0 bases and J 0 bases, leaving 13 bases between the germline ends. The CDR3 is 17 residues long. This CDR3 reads CASSLGGGPSSYNEQFF. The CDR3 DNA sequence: TGTGCCAGCAGCTTGGGGGGGGGCCCGAGCTCCTACAATGAGCAGTTCTTC.

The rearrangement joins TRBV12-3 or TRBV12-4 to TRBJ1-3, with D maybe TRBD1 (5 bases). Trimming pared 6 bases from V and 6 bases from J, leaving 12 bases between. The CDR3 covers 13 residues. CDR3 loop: CASRMGRENTIYF. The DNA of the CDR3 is TGTGCCAGCAGAATGGGACGTGAAAACACCATATATTTT.

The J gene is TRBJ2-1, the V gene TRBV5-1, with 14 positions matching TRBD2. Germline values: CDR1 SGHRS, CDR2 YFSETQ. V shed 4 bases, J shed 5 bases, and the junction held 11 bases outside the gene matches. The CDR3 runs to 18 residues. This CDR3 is CASSLPGLAGARNNEQFF. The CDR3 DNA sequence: TGCGCCAGCAGCCTTCCGGGACTAGCGGGAGCCCGCAACAATGAGCAGTTCTTC.

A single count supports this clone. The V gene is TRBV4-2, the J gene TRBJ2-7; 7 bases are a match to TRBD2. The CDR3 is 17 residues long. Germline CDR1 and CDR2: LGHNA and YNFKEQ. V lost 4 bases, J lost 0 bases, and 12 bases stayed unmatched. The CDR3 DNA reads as TGTGCCAGCAGCCGGGGGTGGGGGACTACTCTCTCCTACGAGCAGTACTTC. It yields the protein CASSRGWGTTLSYEQYF.

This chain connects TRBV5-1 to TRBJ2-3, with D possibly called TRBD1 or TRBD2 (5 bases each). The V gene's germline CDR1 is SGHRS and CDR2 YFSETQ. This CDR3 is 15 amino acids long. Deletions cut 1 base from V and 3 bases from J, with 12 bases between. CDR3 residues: CASSLSGRETDTQYF. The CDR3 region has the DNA TGCGCCAGCAGCTTGAGTGGCAGGGAGACAGATACGCAGTATTTT.

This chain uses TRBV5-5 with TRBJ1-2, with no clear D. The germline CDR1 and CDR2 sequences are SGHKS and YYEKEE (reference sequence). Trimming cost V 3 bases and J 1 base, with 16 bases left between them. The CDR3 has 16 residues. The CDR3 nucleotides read TGTGCCAGCAGCTCCCTTGCCATTGGATTTAACTATGGCTACACCTTC. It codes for CASSSLAIGFNYGYTF.

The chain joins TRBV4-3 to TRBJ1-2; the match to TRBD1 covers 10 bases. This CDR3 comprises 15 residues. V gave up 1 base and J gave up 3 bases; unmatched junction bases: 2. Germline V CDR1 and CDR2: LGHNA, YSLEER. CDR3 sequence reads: CASSQGDRGDYGYTF. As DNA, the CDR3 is TGCGCCAGCAGCCAAGGGGACAGGGGAGACTATGGCTACACCTTC.

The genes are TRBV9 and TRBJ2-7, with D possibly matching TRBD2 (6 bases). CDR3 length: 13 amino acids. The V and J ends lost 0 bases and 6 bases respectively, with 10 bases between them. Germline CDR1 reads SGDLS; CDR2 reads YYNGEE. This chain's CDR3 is CASSVGAGSEQYF. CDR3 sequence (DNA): TGTGCCAGCAGCGTAGGGGCGGGATCCGAGCAGTACTTC.

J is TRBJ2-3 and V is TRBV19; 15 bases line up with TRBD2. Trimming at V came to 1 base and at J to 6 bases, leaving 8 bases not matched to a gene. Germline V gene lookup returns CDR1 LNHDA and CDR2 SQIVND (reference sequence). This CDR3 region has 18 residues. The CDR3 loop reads CASSIAGTSGGIIDTQYF. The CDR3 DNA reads TGTGCCAGTAGTATAGCCGGGACTAGCGGGGGGATCATCGATACGCAGTATTTT. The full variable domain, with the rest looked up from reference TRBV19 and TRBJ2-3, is DGGITQSPKYLFRKEGQNVTLSCEQNLNHDAMYWYRQDPGQGLRLIYYSQIVNDFQKGDIAEGYSVSREKKESFPLTVTSAQKNPTAFYLCASSIAGTSGGIIDTQYFGPGTRLTVL.

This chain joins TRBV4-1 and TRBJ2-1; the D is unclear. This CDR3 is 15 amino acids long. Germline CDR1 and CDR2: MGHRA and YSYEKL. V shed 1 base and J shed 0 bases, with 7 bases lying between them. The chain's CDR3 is CASSQAVLSYNEQFF. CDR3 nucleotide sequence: TGCGCCAGCAGCCAAGCGGTCCTCTCCTACAATGAGCAGTTCTTC.

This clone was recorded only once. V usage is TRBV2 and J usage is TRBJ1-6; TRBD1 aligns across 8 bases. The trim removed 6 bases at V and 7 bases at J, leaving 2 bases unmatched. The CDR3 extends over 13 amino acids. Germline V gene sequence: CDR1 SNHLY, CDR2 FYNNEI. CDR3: CASRGQENSPLHF. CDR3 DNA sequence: TGTGCCAGCAGGGGACAGGAGAATTCACCCCTCCACTTT.

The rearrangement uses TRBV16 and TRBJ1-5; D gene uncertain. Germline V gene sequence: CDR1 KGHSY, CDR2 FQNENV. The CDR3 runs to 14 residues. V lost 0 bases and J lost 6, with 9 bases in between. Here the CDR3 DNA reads TGTGCCAGCAGCCAATCGGGAGGTTTTCAGCCCCAGCATTTT. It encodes CASSQSGGFQPQHF.

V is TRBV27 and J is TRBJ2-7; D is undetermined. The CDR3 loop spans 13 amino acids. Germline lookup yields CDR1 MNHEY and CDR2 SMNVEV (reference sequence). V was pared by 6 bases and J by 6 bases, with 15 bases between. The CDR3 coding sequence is TGTGCCAGCAGCACTCGGGCGTTTGGCGAGCAGTACTTC. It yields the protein CASSTRAFGEQYF.

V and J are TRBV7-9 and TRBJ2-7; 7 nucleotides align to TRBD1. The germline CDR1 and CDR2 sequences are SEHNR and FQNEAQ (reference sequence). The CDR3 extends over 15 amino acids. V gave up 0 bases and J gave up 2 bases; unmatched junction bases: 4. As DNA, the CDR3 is TGTGCCAGCAGCTTAGCCGGGACAGATGCCTACGAGCAGTACTTC. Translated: CASSLAGTDAYEQYF.

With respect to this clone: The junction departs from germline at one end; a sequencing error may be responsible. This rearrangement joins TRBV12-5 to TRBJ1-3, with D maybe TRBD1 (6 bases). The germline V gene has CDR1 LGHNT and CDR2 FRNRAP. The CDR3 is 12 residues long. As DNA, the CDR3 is TGTGCTAGTGGTTTGGGCACCTGGAAGGGGGATTTT. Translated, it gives CASGLGTWKGDF.

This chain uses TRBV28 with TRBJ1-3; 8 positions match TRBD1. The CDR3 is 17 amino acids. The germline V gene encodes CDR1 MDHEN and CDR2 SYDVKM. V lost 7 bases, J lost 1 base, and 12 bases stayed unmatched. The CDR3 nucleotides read TGTGCCAGCACCGCGGCAGGACAGGGTGGATCTGGAAACACCATATATTTT. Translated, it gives CASTAAGQGGSGNTIYF.

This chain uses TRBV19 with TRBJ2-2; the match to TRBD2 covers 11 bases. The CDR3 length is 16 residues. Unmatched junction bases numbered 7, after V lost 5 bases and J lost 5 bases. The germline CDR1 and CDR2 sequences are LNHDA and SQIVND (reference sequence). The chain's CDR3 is CASSPRLAGRTGELFF. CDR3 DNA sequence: TGTGCCAGTAGTCCCCGACTAGCGGGGCGGACCGGGGAGCTGTTTTTT.

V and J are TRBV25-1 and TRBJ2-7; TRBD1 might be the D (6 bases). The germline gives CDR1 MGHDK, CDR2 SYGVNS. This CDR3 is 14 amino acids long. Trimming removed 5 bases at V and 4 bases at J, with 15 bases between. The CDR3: CASSTDRSTYEQYF. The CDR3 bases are TGTGCCAGCAGTACTGACAGGTCGACATACGAGCAGTACTTC.

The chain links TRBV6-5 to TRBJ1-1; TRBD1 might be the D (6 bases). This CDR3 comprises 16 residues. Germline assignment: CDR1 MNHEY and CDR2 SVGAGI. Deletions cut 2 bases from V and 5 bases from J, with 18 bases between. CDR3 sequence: CASSYDAGARKTEAFF. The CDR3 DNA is TGTGCCAGCAGTTACGACGCAGGGGCCCGAAAGACTGAAGCTTTCTTT.

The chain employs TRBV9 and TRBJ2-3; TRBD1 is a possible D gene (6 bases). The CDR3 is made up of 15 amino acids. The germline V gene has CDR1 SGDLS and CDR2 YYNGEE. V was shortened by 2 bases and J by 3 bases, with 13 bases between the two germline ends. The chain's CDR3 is CASSVLQGGTDTQYF. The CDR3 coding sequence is TGTGCCAGCAGCGTCTTACAGGGCGGAACAGATACGCAGTATTTT. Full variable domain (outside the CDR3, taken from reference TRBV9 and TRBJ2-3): DSGVTQTPKHLITATGQRVTLRCSPRSGDLSVYWYQQSLDQGLQFLIQYYNGEERAKGNILERFSAQQFPDLHSELNLSSLELGDSALYFCASSVLQGGTDTQYFGPGTRLTVL.

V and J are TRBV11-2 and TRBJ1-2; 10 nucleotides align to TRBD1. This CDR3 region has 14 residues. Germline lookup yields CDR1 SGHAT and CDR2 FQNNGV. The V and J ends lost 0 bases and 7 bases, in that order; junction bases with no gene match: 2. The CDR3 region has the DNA TGTGCCAGCAGCTTAGAGCGGACAGGGGGTGGCTACACCTTC. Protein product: CASSLERTGGGYTF.

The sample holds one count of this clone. The CDR3 spells CASSALGHSNYGYTF. The CDR3 bases are TGTGCCAGCAGCGCGCTGGGACACTCTAACTATGGCTACACCTTC. The rearrangement links TRBV9 to TRBJ1-2; the D gene is possibly TRBD1 (6 bases). In germline, CDR1 is SGDLS, CDR2 YYNGEE. CDR3 length: 15 amino acids. Trimming removed 3 bases at V and 0 bases at J, with 12 bases between.

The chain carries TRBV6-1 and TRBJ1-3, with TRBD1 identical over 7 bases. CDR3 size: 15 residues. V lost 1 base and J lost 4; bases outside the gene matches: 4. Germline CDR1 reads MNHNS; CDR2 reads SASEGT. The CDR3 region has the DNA TGTGCCAGCAGTGAAGTCACGGGACAGGGAAACACCATATATTTT. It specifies CASSEVTGQGNTIYF.